There are a few counts of the clone carrying this T cell receptor (beta chain). What it binds is unknown. This sample is drawn from a study of response to subunit inactivated influenza vaccine. Via MiXCR, TCRdb re-called the RT-PCR reads, giving one row per CDR3 protein. Of roughly 630,000 distinct CDR3 sequences listed, approximately 14% were seen once; the top ten hold 6.5% to 8%. The ends were cut back, 4 bases at V and 4 bases at J, with 11 bases in the middle. The germline gives CDR1 SQVTM, CDR2 ANQGSEA. This CDR3 contains 13 residues. Study results and limitations: Only a handful of new T cells, the authors suggested, are recruited with each seasonal influenza vaccination.

The J gene is TRBJ1-5, the V gene TRBV29-1; possible D gene TRBD1, 5 bases. The clonotype originates from a man aged 45-65 years who received an inactivated influenza vaccine. The sample here was PBMCs from blood, taken approximately 15 days before vaccination. CDR3 bases: TGCAGCGTTGCACAGGAGCTTAATCAGCCCCAGCATTTT. Amino acids: CSVAQELNQPQHF. Using reference TRBV29-1 and TRBJ1-5 for the parts outside the CDR3, the full variable domain is SAVISQKPSRDICQRGTSLTIQCQVDSQVTMMFWYRQQPGQSLTLIATANQGSEATYESGFVIDKFPISRPNLTFSTLTVSNMSPEDSSIYLCSVAQELNQPQHFGDGTRLSIL.